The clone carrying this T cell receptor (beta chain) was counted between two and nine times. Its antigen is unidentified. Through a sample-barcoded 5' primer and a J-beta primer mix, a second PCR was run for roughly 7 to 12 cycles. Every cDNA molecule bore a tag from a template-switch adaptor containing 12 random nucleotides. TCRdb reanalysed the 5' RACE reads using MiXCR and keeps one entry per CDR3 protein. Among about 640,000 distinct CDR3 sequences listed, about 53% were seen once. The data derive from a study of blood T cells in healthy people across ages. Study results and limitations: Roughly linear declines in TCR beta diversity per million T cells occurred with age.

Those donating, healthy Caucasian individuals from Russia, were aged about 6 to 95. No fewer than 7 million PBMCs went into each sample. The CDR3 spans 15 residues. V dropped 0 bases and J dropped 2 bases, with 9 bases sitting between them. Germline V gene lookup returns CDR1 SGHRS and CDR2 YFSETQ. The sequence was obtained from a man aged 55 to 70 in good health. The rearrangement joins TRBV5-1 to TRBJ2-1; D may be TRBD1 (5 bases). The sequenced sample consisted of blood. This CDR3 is CASSLEGVTYNEQFF. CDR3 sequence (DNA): TGCGCCAGCAGCTTGGAAGGGGTAACCTACAATGAGCAGTTCTTC.